One sample yielded the 6 T cell receptor beta chains listed below, sequenced in a study of blood T cell repertoires in COVID-19. Clones were sequenced by immunoSEQ multiplex PCR, and TCRdb holds only the in-frame ones, with some missing. The sample has about 300,000 clones, about nine tenths seen once; the top ten hold about 10%. The sample comprised PBMCs or T cells enriched from blood (not recorded which). The source is a woman aged 18-30 years who had recovered from COVID-19.

The chain couples TRBV6-1 to TRBJ2-7, with a weak D call TRBD1 (6 bases). CDR1 and CDR2 (germline): MNHNS, SASEGT. V was cut by 2 bases and J by 0 bases, with 8 bases left in between. The CDR3 covers 14 residues. CDR3 residues: CASSERTVSYEQYF. The CDR3 region has the DNA TGTGCCAGCAGTGAAAGGACAGTCTCCTACGAGCAGTACTTC.

The chain is built from TRBV6-5 and TRBJ2-3, with 8 bases lining up with TRBD1. The CDR3 sequence is 13 residues long. CDR1 is MNHEY and CDR2 is SVGAGI in the germline V gene. V shed 10 bases and J 1 base; nucleotides not matched to a gene: 4. In DNA form, the CDR3 reads TGTGCCACCTCGGGACAGGGCACAGATACGCAGTATTTT. Translated: CATSGQGTDTQYF.

This chain links TRBV28 with TRBJ1-2; D perhaps matches TRBD1 (5 bases). This CDR3 spans 16 amino acids. Trimming took off 8 bases at V and 1 base at J, with 20 bases between the two ends. Germline lookup yields CDR1 MDHEN and CDR2 SYDVKM. Here the CDR3 reads CASLRPQGRGNYGYTF. DNA of the CDR3: TGTGCCAGCCTCAGGCCCCAGGGAAGAGGTAACTATGGCTACACCTTC.

The gene calls are TRBV21-1 and TRBJ1-1. TRBV21-1 is annotated as a pseudogene. The CDR3 is 13 amino acids. CDR3 residues: CASSGGKNTEAFF. In DNA form, the CDR3 reads TGTGCCAGCAGCGGGGGGAAGAACACTGAAGCTTTCTTT.

J is TRBJ2-7 and V is TRBV9, with 8 bases that match TRBD2. Germline assignment: CDR1 SGDLS and CDR2 YYNGEE. With 2 bases clipped from V and 3 bases from J, the junction kept 4 bases outside the gene matches. The CDR3 contains 14 residues. Here the CDR3 reads CASSVGGGNYEQYF. The CDR3, as DNA: TGTGCCAGCAGCGTCGGCGGGGGGAACTACGAGCAGTACTTC.

For this clone: One end of the junction fails to match germline, which may point to a read error. The chain joins TRBV18 to TRBJ1-5, with 7 nucleotides matching TRBD1. Germline CDR1 is KGHSH and CDR2 is LQKENI. CDR3 length: 16 residues. Here the CDR3 reads CASSHSDRASHQAQHF. The CDR3 nucleotides read TGTGCCAGCTCACATTCAGACAGGGCCTCCCATCAGGCCCAGCATTTT.